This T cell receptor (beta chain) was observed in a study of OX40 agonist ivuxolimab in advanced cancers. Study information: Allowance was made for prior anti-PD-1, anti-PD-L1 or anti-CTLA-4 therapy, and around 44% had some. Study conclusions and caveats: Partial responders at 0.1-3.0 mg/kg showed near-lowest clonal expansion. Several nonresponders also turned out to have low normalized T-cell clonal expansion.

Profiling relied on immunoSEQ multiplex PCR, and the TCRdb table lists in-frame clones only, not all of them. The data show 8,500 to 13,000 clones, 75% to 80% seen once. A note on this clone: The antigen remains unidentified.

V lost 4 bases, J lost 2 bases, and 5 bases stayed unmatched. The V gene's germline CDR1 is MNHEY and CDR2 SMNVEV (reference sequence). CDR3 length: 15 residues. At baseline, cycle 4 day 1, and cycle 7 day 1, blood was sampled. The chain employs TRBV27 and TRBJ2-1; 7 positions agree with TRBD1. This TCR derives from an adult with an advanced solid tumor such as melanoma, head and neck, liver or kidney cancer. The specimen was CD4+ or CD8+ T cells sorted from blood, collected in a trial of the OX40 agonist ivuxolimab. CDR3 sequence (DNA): TGTGCCAGCAGTTCAACAGGGGAAGCCTACAATGAGCAGTTCTTC. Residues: CASSSTGEAYNEQFF.